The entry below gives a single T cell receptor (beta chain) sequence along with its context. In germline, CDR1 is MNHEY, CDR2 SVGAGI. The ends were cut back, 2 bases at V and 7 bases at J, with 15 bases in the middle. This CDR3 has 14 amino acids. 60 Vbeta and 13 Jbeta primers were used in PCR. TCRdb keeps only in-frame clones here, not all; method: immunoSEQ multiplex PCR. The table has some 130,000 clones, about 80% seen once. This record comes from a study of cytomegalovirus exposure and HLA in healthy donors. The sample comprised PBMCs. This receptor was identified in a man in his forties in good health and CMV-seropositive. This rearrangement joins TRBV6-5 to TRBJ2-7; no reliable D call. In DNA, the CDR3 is TGTGCCAGCAGTTACGCACCCAGTCGTTCGGAGCAGTACTTC. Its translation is CASSYAPSRSEQYF.